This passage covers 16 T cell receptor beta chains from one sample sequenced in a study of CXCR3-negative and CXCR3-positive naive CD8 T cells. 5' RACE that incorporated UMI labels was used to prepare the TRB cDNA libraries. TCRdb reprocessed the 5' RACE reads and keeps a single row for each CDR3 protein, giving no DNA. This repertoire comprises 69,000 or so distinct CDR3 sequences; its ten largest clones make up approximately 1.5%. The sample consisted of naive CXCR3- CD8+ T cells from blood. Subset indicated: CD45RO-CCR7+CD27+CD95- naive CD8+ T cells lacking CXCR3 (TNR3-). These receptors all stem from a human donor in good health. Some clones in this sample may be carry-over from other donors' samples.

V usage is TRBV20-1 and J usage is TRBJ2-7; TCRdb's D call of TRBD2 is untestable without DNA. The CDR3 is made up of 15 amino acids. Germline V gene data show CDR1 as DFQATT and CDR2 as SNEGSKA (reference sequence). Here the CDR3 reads CSARSLAGGFYEQYF.

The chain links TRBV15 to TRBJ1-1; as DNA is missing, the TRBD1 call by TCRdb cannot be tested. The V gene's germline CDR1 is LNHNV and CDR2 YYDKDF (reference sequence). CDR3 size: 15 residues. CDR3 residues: CATSRVRQGYTEAFF.

The CDR3 spells CSVEEPGQGFGTQYF. The chain couples TRBV29-1 to TRBJ2-3; with no DNA, the TCRdb D assignment of TRBD1 cannot be verified. Germline CDR1 and CDR2: SQVTM and ANQGSEA. The CDR3 is made up of 15 amino acids.

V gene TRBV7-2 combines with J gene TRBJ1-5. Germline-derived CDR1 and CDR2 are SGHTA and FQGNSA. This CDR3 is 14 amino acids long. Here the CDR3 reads CASSLEGAYQPQHF.

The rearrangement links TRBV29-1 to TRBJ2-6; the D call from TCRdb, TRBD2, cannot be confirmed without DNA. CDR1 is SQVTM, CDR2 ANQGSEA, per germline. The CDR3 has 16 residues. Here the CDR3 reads CSVYGWGVSGANVLTF. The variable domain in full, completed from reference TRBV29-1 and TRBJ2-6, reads SAVISQKPSRDICQRGTSLTIQCQVDSQVTMMFWYRQQPGQSLTLIATANQGSEATYESGFVIDKFPISRPNLTFSTLTVSNMSPEDSSIYLCSVYGWGVSGANVLTFGAGSRLTVL.

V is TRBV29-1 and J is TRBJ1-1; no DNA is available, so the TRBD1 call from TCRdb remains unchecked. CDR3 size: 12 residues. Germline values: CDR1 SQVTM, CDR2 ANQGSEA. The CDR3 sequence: CSVPQGNTEAFF. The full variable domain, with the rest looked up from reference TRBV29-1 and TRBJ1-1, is SAVISQKPSRDICQRGTSLTIQCQVDSQVTMMFWYRQQPGQSLTLIATANQGSEATYESGFVIDKFPISRPNLTFSTLTVSNMSPEDSSIYLCSVPQGNTEAFFGQGTRLTVV.

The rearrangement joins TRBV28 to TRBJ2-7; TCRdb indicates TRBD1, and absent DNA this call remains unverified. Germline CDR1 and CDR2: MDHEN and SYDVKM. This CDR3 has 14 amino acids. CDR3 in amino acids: CASSFRDRGGEQYF.

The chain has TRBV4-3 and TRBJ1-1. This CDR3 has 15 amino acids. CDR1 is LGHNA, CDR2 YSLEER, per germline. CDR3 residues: CASSQDFGANTEAFF.

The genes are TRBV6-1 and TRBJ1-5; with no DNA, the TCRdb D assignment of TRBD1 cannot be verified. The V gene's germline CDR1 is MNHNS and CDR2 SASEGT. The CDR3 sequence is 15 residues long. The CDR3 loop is CASSEAGTNNQPQHF.

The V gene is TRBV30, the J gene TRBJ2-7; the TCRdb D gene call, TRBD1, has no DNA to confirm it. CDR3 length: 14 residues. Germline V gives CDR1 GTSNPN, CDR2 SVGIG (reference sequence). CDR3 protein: CAWSDRTGLGEQYF.

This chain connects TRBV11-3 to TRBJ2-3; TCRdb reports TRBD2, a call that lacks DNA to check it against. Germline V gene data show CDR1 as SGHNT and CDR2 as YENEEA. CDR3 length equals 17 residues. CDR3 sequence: CASSLSLAGAHTDTQYF.

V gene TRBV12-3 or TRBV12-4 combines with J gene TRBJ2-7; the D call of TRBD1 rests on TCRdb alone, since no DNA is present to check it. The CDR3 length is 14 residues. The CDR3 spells CASSPPDLLYEQYF.

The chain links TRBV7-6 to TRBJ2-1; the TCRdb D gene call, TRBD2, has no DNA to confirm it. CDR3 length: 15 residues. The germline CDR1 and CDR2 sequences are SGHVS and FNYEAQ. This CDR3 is CASSLKGYRVDEQFF.

Here the CDR3 reads CASSLIREGRETQYF. The chain has TRBV7-9 and TRBJ2-5; TCRdb designates TRBD2, a call that cannot be tested without DNA. The germline V gene has CDR1 SEHNR and CDR2 FQNEAQ (reference sequence). This CDR3 is built from 15 residues.

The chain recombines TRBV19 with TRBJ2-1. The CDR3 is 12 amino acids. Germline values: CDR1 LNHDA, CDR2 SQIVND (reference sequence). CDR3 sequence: CASSMVGNEQFF. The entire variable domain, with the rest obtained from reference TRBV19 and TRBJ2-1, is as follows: DGGITQSPKYLFRKEGQNVTLSCEQNLNHDAMYWYRQDPGQGLRLIYYSQIVNDFQKGDIAEGYSVSREKKESFPLTVTSAQKNPTAFYLCASSMVGNEQFFGPGTRLTVL.

CDR3 amino acids: CASSLSVGQLATNEKLFF. The V call is TRBV4-1, the J call TRBJ1-4; lacking DNA, the TRBD1 call made by TCRdb goes unchecked. This CDR3 has 18 amino acids. Germline-derived CDR1 and CDR2 are MGHRA and YSYEKL.